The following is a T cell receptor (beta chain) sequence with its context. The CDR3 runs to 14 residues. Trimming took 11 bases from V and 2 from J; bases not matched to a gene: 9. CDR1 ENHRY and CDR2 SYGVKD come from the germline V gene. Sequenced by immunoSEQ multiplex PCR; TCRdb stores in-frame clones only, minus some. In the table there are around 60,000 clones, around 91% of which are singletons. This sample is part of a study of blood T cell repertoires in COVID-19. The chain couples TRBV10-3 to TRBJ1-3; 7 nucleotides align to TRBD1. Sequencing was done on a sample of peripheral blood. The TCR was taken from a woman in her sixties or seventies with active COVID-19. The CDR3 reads CAVEQGRPGNTIYF. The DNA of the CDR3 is TGTGCCGTCGAACAGGGGAGGCCTGGAAACACCATATATTTT.